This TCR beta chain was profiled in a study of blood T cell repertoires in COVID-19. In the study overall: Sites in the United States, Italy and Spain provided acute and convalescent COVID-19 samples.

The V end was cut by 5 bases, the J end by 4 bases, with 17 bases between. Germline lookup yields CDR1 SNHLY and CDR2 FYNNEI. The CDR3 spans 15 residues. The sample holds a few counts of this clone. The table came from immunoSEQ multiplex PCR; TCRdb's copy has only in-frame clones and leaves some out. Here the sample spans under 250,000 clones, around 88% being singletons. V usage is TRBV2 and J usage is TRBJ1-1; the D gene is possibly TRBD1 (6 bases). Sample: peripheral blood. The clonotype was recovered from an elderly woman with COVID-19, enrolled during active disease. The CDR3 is CASSQKQGIGTEAFF. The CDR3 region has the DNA TGTGCCAGCAGTCAGAAACAGGGTATTGGCACTGAAGCTTTCTTT.